The 4 T cell receptor beta chains below come from one sample, sequenced in a study of blood T cell repertoires in COVID-19. TCRdb's table, derived via immunoSEQ multiplex PCR, lists solely in-frame clones and lacks some. The table includes 150,000 to 170,000 clones, approximately 85% detected once. Sequencing used peripheral blood. These receptors all stem from a man between 60 and 75 years old with COVID-19, enrolled during active disease.

This rearrangement joins TRBV4-3 to TRBJ2-3, with a weak D call TRBD1 (6 bases). Germline CDR1 and CDR2: LGHNA and YSLEER. This CDR3 spans 17 amino acids. V was pared by 0 bases and J by 0 bases, with 13 bases between. This CDR3 is CASSQDRGRGSTDTQYF. Written as DNA, the CDR3 is TGCGCCAGCAGCCAAGATCGGGGCAGGGGCAGCACAGATACGCAGTATTTT.

The chain carries TRBV19 and TRBJ1-2; D uncertain. Germline CDR1 is LNHDA and CDR2 is SQIVND (reference sequence). The V end was cut by 5 bases, the J end by 4 bases, with 5 bases between. This CDR3 is built from 11 residues. This CDR3 reads CASSELYGYTF. CDR3 coding DNA: TGTGCCAGTAGTGAGCTCTATGGCTACACCTTC.

V usage is TRBV10-3 and J usage is TRBJ1-1; 7 bases fit TRBD1. The germline gives CDR1 ENHRY, CDR2 SYGVKD. Unmatched junction bases numbered 3, after V lost 5 bases and J lost 6 bases. This CDR3 spans 12 amino acids. The CDR3 coding sequence is TGTGCCATCAGTCGACAGGGCCCTGAAGCTTTCTTT. Translation: CAISRQGPEAFF.

The genes are TRBV5-1 and TRBJ2-3; 16 bases align to TRBD2. Germline trimming cut 4 bases from V and 6 bases from J; bases unmatched to any gene: 14. This CDR3 has 19 amino acids. Germline assignment: CDR1 SGHRS and CDR2 YFSETQ. CDR3 bases: TGCGCCAGCAGCCAACCGGGACTAGCGGGAGGGGTGCCTTGGGATACGCAGTATTTT. Translating gives CASSQPGLAGGVPWDTQYF.